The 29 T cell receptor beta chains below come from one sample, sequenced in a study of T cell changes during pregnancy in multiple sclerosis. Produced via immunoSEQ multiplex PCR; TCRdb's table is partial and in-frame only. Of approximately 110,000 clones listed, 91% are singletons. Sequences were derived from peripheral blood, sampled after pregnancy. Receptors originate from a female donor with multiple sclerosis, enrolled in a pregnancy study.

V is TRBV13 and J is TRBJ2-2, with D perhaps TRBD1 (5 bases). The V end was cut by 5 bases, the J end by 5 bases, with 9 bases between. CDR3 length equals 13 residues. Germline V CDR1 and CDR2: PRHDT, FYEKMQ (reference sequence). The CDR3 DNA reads TGTGCCAGCAGCCCTCACAGGACCGGGGAGCTGTTTTTT. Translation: CASSPHRTGELFF.

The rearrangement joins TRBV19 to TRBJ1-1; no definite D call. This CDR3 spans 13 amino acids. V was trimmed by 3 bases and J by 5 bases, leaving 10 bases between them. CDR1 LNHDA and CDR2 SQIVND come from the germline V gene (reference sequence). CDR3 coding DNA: TGTGCCAGTAGTATGGGGAGCCGGACTGAAGCTTTCTTT. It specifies CASSMGSRTEAFF. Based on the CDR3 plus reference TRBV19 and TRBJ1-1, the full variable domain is DGGITQSPKYLFRKEGQNVTLSCEQNLNHDAMYWYRQDPGQGLRLIYYSQIVNDFQKGDIAEGYSVSREKKESFPLTVTSAQKNPTAFYLCASSMGSRTEAFFGQGTRLTVV.

CDR3 nucleotide sequence: TGTGCCAGCTCACCAGGGAGAGACAATGAGCAGTTCTTC. Translated: CASSPGRDNEQFF. This chain joins TRBV18 and TRBJ2-1; D is perhaps TRBD2 (5 bases). The germline V gene encodes CDR1 KGHSH and CDR2 LQKENI. Trimming left V 2 bases short and J 5 bases short, with 7 bases between. This CDR3 spans 13 amino acids.

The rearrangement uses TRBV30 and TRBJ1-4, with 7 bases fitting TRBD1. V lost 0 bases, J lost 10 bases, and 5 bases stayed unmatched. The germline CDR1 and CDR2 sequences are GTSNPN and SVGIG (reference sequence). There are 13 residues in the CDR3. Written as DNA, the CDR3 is TGTGCCTGGAGTGTCGGGTCAGGGGGAAAACTGTTTTTT. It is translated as CAWSVGSGGKLFF. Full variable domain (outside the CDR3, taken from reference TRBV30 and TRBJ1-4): SQTIHQWPATLVQPVGSPLSLECTVEGTSNPNLYWYRQAAGRGLQLLFYSVGIGQISSEVPQNLSASRPQDRQFILSSKKLLLSDSGFYLCAWSVGSGGKLFFGSGTQLSVL.

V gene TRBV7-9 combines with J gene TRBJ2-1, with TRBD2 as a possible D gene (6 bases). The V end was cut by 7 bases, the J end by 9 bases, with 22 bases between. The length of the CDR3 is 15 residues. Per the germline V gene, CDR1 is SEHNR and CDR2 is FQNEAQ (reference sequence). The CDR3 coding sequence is TGTGCCAGCAAGAGCGGTGCGGGGATCGGCGGTGAGCAGTTCTTC. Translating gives CASKSGAGIGGEQFF.

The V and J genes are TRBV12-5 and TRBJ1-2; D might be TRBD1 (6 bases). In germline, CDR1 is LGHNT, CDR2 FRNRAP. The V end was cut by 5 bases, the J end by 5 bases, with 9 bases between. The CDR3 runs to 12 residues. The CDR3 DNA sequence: TGTGCTAGTGGTCGGGACATTTATGGCTACACCTTC. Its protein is CASGRDIYGYTF.

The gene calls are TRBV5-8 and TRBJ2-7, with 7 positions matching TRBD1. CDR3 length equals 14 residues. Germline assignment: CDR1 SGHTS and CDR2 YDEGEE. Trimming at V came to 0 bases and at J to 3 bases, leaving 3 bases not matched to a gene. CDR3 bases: TGTGCCAGCAGCTTGGGAGACAGGGACTACGAGCAGTACTTC. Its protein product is CASSLGDRDYEQYF. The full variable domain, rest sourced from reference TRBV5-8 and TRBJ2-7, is EAGVTQSPTHLIKTRGQQATLRCSPISGHTSVYWYQQALGLGLQFLLWYDEGEERNRGNFPPRFSGRQFPNYSSELNVNALELEDSALYLCASSLGDRDYEQYFGPGTRLTVT.

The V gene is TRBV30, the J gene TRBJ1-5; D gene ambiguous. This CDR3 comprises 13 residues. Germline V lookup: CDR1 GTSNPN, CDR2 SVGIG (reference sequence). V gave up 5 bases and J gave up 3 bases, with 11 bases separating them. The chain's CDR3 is CAWAAQINQPQHF. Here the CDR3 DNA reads TGTGCCTGGGCGGCGCAGATCAATCAGCCCCAGCATTTT.

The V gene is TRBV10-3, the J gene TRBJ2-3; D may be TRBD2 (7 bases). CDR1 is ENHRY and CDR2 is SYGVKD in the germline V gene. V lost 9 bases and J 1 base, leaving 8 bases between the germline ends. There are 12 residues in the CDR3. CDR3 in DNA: TGTGCCATAGGGGGGGGCACAGATACGCAGTATTTT. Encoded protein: CAIGGGTDTQYF.

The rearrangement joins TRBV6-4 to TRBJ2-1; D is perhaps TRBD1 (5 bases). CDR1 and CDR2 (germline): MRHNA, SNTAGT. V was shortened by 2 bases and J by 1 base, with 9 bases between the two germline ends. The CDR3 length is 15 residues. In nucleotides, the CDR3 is TGTGCCAGCAGTGACGGTGCAGGGTCCTACAATGAGCAGTTCTTC. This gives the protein CASSDGAGSYNEQFF.

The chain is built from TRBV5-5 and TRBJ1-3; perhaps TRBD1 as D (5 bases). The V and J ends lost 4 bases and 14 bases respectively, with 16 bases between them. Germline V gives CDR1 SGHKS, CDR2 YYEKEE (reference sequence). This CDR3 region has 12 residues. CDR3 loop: CASSPQALFLYF. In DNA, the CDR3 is TGTGCCAGCAGCCCACAGGCTCTCTTCTTATATTTT.

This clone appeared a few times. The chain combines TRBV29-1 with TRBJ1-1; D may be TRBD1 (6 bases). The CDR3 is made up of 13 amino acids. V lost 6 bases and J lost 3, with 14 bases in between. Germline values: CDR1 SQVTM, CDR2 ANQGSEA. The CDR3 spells CSVASGGHTEAFF. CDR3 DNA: TGCAGCGTGGCATCGGGGGGGCACACTGAAGCTTTCTTT.

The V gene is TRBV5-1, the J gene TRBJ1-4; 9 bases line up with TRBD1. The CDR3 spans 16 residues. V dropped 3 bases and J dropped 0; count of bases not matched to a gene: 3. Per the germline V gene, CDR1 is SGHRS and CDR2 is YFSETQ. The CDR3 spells CASSWDRDSTNEKLFF. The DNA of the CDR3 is TGCGCCAGCAGCTGGGACAGGGATTCAACTAATGAAAAACTGTTTTTT.

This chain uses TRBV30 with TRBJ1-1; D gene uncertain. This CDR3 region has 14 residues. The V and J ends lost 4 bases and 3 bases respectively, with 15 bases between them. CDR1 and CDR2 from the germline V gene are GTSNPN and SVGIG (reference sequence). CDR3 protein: CAWTLRDKYTEAFF. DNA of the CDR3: TGTGCCTGGACTTTGAGGGATAAGTACACTGAAGCTTTCTTT.

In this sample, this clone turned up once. The CDR3: CASSIQPGAVHEQYF. The DNA for the CDR3 is TGTGCCAGTAGTATACAGCCAGGCGCAGTCCACGAGCAGTACTTC. The chain recombines TRBV19 with TRBJ2-7; D unresolved. Germline V gene data show CDR1 as LNHDA and CDR2 as SQIVND (reference sequence). The CDR3 is made up of 15 amino acids. V dropped 2 bases and J dropped 5 bases, with 16 bases sitting between them. Full variable domain (outside the CDR3, taken from reference TRBV19 and TRBJ2-7): DGGITQSPKYLFRKEGQNVTLSCEQNLNHDAMYWYRQDPGQGLRLIYYSQIVNDFQKGDIAEGYSVSREKKESFPLTVTSAQKNPTAFYLCASSIQPGAVHEQYFGPGTRLTVT.

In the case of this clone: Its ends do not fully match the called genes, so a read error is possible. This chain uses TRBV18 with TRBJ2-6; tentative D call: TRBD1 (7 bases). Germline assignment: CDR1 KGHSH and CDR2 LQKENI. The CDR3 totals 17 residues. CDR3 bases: TGTGCCAGCTCTCCACTACAGGGGAGGTCTGGGGCCAACGTCCTGACTTTC. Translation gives CASSPLQGRSGANVLTF.

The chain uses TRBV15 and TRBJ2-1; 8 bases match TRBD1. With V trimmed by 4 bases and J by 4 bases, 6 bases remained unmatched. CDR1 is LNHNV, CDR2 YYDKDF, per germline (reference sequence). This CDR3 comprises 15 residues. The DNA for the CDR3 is TGTGCCACCAGCACCGACAGGGGAAGGTACAATGAGCAGTTCTTC. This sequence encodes CATSTDRGRYNEQFF.

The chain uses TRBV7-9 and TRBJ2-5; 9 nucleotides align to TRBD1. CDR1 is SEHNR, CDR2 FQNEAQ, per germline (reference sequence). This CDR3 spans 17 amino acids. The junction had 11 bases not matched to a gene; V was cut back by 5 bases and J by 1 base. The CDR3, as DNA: TGTGCCAGCAGCGCATTCGGGACAGGGACTTTCCAAGAGACCCAGTACTTC. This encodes CASSAFGTGTFQETQYF.

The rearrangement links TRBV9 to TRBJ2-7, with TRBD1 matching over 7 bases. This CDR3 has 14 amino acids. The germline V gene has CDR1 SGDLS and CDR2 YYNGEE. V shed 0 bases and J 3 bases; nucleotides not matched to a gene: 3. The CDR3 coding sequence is TGTGCCAGCAGCGTAGAAGACAGGGTCTACGAGCAGTACTTC. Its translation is CASSVEDRVYEQYF.

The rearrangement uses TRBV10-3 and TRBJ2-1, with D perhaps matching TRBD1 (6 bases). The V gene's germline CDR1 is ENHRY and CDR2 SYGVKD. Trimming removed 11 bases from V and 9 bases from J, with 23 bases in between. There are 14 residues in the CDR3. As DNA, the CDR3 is TGTGCCGCCCAGGAACAGGGCCTACTTGGTGAGCAGTTCTTC. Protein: CAAQEQGLLGEQFF.

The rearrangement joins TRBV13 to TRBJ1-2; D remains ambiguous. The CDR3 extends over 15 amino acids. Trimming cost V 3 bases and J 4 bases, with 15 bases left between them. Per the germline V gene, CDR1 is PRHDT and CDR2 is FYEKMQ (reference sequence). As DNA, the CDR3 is TGTGCCAGCAGCTTGTCTGGACTAGCGCCCTATGGCTACACCTTC. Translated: CASSLSGLAPYGYTF.

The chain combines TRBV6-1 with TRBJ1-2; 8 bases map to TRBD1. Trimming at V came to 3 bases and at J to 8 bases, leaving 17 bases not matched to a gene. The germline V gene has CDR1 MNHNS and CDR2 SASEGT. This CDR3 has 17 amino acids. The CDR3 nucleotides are TGTGCCAGCAGTGATAAGTCAGGGGGCGTAATTTCAGGAGGCTACACCTTC. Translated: CASSDKSGGVISGGYTF.

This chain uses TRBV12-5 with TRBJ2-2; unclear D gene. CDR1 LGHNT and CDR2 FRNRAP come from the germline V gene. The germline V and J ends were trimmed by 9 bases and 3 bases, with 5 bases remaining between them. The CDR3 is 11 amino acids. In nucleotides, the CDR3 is TGTGCTAGACAAGACACCGGGGAGCTGTTTTTT. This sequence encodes CARQDTGELFF. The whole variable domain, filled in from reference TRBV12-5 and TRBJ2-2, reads DARVTQTPRHKVTEMGQEVTMRCQPILGHNTVFWYRQTMMQGLELLAYFRNRAPLDDSGMPKDRFSAEMPDATLATLKIQPSEPRDSAVYFCARQDTGELFFGEGSRLTVL.

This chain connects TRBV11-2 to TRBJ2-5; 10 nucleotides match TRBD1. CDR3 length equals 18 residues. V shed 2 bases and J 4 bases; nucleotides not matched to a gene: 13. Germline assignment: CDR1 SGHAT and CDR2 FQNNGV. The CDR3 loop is CASSLRRGTGATVETQYF. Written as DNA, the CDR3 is TGTGCCAGCAGCTTACGTCGGGGGACAGGGGCCACGGTAGAGACCCAGTACTTC.

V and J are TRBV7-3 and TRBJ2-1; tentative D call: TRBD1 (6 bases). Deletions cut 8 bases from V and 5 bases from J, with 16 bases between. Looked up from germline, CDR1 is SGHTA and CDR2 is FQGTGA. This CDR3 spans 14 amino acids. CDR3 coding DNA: TGTGCCAGCGGTTGGGGACACATTCACAATGAGCAGTTCTTC. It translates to CASGWGHIHNEQFF.

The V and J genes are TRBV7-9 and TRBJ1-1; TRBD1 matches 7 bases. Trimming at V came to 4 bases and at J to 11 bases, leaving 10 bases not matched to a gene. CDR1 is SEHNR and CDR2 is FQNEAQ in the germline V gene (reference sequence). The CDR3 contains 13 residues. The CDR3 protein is CASSSAEDRRAFF. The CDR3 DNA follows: TGTGCCAGCAGCTCGGCAGAGGACAGGAGGGCTTTCTTT.

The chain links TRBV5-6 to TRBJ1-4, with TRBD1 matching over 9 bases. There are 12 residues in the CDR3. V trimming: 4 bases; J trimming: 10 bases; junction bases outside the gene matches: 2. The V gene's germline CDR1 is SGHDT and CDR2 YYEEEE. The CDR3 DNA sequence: TGTGCCAGCAGCAAGGACAGGGGAAAACTGTTTTTT. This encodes CASSKDRGKLFF.

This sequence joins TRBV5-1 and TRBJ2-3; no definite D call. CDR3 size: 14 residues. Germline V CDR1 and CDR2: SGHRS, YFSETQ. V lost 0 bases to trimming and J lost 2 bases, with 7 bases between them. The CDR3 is CASSLDQATDTQYF. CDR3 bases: TGCGCCAGCAGCTTGGATCAGGCCACAGATACGCAGTATTTT.

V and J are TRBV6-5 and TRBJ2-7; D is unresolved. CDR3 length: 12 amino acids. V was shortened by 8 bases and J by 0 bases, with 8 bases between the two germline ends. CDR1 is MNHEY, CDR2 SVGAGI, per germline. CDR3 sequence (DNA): TGTGCCAGCGGTAGGAGCTCCTACGAGCAGTACTTC. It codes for CASGRSSYEQYF.